This T cell receptor (beta chain) stems from a study of T cell responses to AZD1222 COVID-19 vaccine. Profiling relied on immunoSEQ multiplex PCR, and the TCRdb table lists in-frame clones only, not all of them. The sample records 100,000 to 150,000 clones, around 90% being singletons. The V gene's germline CDR1 is GTSNPN and CDR2 SVGIG (reference sequence). The CDR3 covers 15 residues. Deletions cut 0 bases from V and 1 base from J, with 13 bases between. The sequences come from peripheral blood, collected on day 0 of AZD1222 vaccination. V is TRBV30 and J is TRBJ2-7; possible D gene TRBD2, 6 bases. The sequence came from an adult in good health. CDR3 nucleotides: TGTGCCTGGAGTGTACTAGCCAGGGATTCCTACGAGCAGTACTTC. As protein: CAWSVLARDSYEQYF. Variable domain in full (rest from reference TRBV30 and TRBJ2-7): SQTIHQWPATLVQPVGSPLSLECTVEGTSNPNLYWYRQAAGRGLQLLFYSVGIGQISSEVPQNLSASRPQDRQFILSSKKLLLSDSGFYLCAWSVLARDSYEQYFGPGTRLTVT.